These T cell receptor beta chains were read from a single sample in a study of blood T cells in healthy people across ages. TCRdb called the 5' RACE reads again in MiXCR, with one record for every CDR3 protein. There are approximately 780,000 distinct CDR3 sequences in the sample; around a quarter occur only once, and around 3% lies in the top ten. These data were likewise used in another study, on T cells of mothers and their children.

The sequencing input was blood. All receptors derive from a boy aged 5-17 years in good health. Each CDR3 is given with its conserved first and last residue.

CDR3 protein	J gene	V gene
CASSLGSSGGARQETQYF	TRBJ2-5	TRBV11-3
CASWDPGQTLYEQYF	TRBJ2-7	TRBV5-1
CASSSGNGYTF	TRBJ1-2	TRBV6-2/TRBV6-3
CASSPRGGEQYF	TRBJ2-7	TRBV12-3/TRBV12-4
CASSTQNRVSSF	TRBJ2-7	TRBV12-3/TRBV12-4
CASSLVRDRSRTQYF	TRBJ2-5	TRBV7-9
CASSSTGVPTYEQYF	.	TRBV7-2
CASSGLAGVDEQFF	TRBJ2-1	TRBV2
CASSQGQGESYGYTF	TRBJ1-2	TRBV4-2
CASSRGTPSYNEQFF	TRBJ2-1	TRBV6-5
CSASGRAINEQFF	TRBJ2-1	TRBV20-1
CASSQGGLYSEQYF	TRBJ2-7	TRBV3-1
CASSKGGVATYEQFF	.	TRBV5-1
CASSRARQQQYF	TRBJ2-7	TRBV14
CSARDTPNYGYTF	TRBJ1-2	TRBV20-1
CASSDPPGWGGTDTQYF	TRBJ2-3	TRBV10-2
CASSGTATSQETQYF	TRBJ2-5	TRBV6-1
CASSFGRSNQPQHF	TRBJ1-5	TRBV12-3/TRBV12-4
CASSPRTSATDTQYF	TRBJ2-3	TRBV5-1
CASSLAGFPQETQYF	TRBJ2-5	TRBV7-9
CATSRGTSGKETQYF	TRBJ2-5	TRBV15
CSVERVRGSGRQETQYF	TRBJ2-5	TRBV29-1
CASSLAASGAGEQYF	.	TRBV7-2
CASSSLSPKAFF	TRBJ1-1	TRBV7-9
CASSYSRGGQRGQETQYF	TRBJ2-5	TRBV6-6